One and the same sample provided the 27 T cell receptor beta chains below, sequenced in a study of cytomegalovirus exposure and HLA in healthy donors. Profiled with immunoSEQ multiplex PCR; TCRdb holds only in-frame clones, not every one. The table includes around 58,000 clones, around nine tenths detected once. The sample taken for sequencing was PBMCs. The source of these receptors is a woman younger than 35 in good health and CMV-seronegative.

This clone was observed a few times. The V call is TRBV18, the J call TRBJ1-2, with D possibly matching TRBD1 (6 bases). The germline V gene has CDR1 KGHSH and CDR2 LQKENI. The V and J ends lost 3 bases and 6 bases respectively, with 14 bases between them. The CDR3 totals 14 residues. In DNA form, the CDR3 reads TGTGCCAGCTCACCCCCGGGACAACCCGATGGCTACACCTTC. This sequence encodes CASSPPGQPDGYTF.

This rearrangement joins TRBV5-8 to TRBJ1-3; 9 nucleotides match TRBD1. The germline CDR1 and CDR2 sequences are SGHTS and YDEGEE. The junction had 2 bases not matched to a gene; V was cut back by 3 bases and J by 4 bases. This CDR3 comprises 14 residues. The CDR3 nucleotides are TGTGCCAGCAGCTCCGGGACAGGGGGAAACACCATATATTTT. Translated: CASSSGTGGNTIYF. Complete variable domain (other parts from reference TRBV5-8 and TRBJ1-3): EAGVTQSPTHLIKTRGQQATLRCSPISGHTSVYWYQQALGLGLQFLLWYDEGEERNRGNFPPRFSGRQFPNYSSELNVNALELEDSALYLCASSSGTGGNTIYFGEGSWLTVV.

In its sample, this clone was seen a few times. The rearrangement uses TRBV19 and TRBJ1-2; possible D gene TRBD1, 6 bases. Between the trimmed V and J ends, which lost 5 bases and 1 base, there was a span of 17 bases. Germline V gene data show CDR1 as LNHDA and CDR2 as SQIVND (reference sequence). The CDR3 has 16 residues. The CDR3 coding sequence is TGTGCCAGTAGTGCCCTTGGGGGGGCATATAACTATGGCTACACCTTC. It yields the protein CASSALGGAYNYGYTF.

The gene calls are TRBV9 and TRBJ1-4; weak D call: TRBD1 (5 bases). The CDR3 extends over 15 amino acids. Germline loops: CDR1 SGDLS, CDR2 YYNGEE. Trimming shortened V by 3 bases and J by 4 bases, and 13 bases separated the two germline ends. The CDR3 reads CASSERGGNNEKLFF. CDR3 nucleotide sequence: TGTGCCAGCAGCGAAAGGGGCGGGAATAATGAAAAACTGTTTTTT.

The chain has TRBV4-2 and TRBJ2-7, with unresolved D. With 0 bases removed from V and 6 bases from J, the gap between germline ends came to 18 bases. Looked up from germline, CDR1 is LGHNA and CDR2 is YNFKEQ. This CDR3 contains 16 residues. CDR3: CASSQDSYSRVGEQYF. CDR3 DNA: TGTGCCAGCAGCCAAGATAGTTATAGCCGGGTGGGCGAGCAGTACTTC.

CDR3 in amino acids: CASSLPNNEQFF. CDR3 DNA: TGTGCCAGCAGCTTACCAAACAATGAGCAGTTCTTC. This sequence joins TRBV11-2 and TRBJ2-1, with D unclear. V lost 2 bases and J lost 5, with 4 bases in between. Germline values: CDR1 SGHAT, CDR2 FQNNGV. This CDR3 contains 12 residues.

This chain joins TRBV14 and TRBJ1-2, with 8 positions matching TRBD1. The CDR3 totals 14 residues. V lost 0 bases and J lost 7; bases outside the gene matches: 4. Germline V CDR1 and CDR2: SGHDN, FVKESK. This CDR3 reads CASSQDYRGFGYTF. In nucleotides, the CDR3 is TGTGCCAGCAGCCAAGATTACAGGGGGTTTGGCTACACCTTC.

The chain carries TRBV19 and TRBJ2-3; TRBD2 agrees at 8 bases. Trimming removed 5 bases from V and 5 bases from J; junction bases left unmatched: 3. There are 13 residues in the CDR3. Germline V gene lookup returns CDR1 LNHDA and CDR2 SQIVND (reference sequence). Written as DNA, the CDR3 is TGTGCCAGTAGTCGGGAGGGGGGAGATACGCAGTATTTT. Protein: CASSREGGDTQYF.

The V and J genes are TRBV7-2 and TRBJ1-2; the D gene is possibly TRBD1 (5 bases). Trimming left V 3 bases short and J 4 bases short, with 15 bases between. Germline V gene data show CDR1 as SGHTA and CDR2 as FQGNSA. This CDR3 spans 15 amino acids. The CDR3 loop reads CASSFSGGGVYGYTF. In DNA form, the CDR3 reads TGTGCCAGCAGCTTCAGCGGGGGAGGGGTCTATGGCTACACCTTC.

This chain uses TRBV18 with TRBJ1-5, with a weak D call TRBD1 (5 bases). This CDR3 is 13 amino acids long. V was cut by 6 bases and J by 6 bases, with 12 bases left in between. Germline V gene data show CDR1 as KGHSH and CDR2 as LQKENI. CDR3: CASSQGGVQPQHF. CDR3 sequence (DNA): TGTGCCAGCTCCCAGGGTGGAGTTCAGCCCCAGCATTTT.

This chain links TRBV27 with TRBJ2-7; D remains ambiguous. The germline V gene encodes CDR1 MNHEY and CDR2 SMNVEV (reference sequence). Trimming took 6 bases from V and 0 from J, leaving 9 bases between them. CDR3 length equals 13 residues. CDR3 sequence (DNA): TGTGCCAGCAGAGTTTCAGGCTCCTACGAGCAGTACTTC. Protein sequence: CASRVSGSYEQYF.

This sequence joins TRBV10-2 and TRBJ1-4; no clear D gene. The V end lost 0 bases, the J end lost 8 bases, and 10 bases lay between the germline ends. Per germline, CDR1 WSHSY and CDR2 SAAADI. CDR3 length: 14 amino acids. The CDR3 DNA sequence: TGCGCCAGCAGTGAGTCAGGTGGGAGAGAAAAACTGTTTTTT. Its translation: CASSESGGREKLFF.

This clone was counted between two and nine times. The V call is TRBV19, the J call TRBJ2-5; 12 positions match TRBD2. Germline lookup yields CDR1 LNHDA and CDR2 SQIVND (reference sequence). Losses at the gene ends were 5 bases for V and 5 bases for J; bases not matched to a gene: 6. CDR3 length: 15 amino acids. The CDR3 here is CASSPRTSGVETQYF. DNA for the CDR3: TGTGCCAGTAGTCCCCGGACTAGCGGGGTGGAGACCCAGTACTTC.

The V call is TRBV25-1, the J call TRBJ2-6; D not certain. CDR1 is MGHDK, CDR2 SYGVNS, per germline. CDR3 size: 14 residues. The V end lost 1 base, the J end lost 5 bases, and 6 bases lay between the germline ends. CDR3: CASSESVRANVLTF. CDR3 sequence (DNA): TGTGCCAGCAGTGAATCCGTTCGGGCCAACGTCCTGACTTTC. The entire variable domain, with the rest obtained from reference TRBV25-1 and TRBJ2-6, is as follows: EADIYQTPRYLVIGTGKKITLECSQTMGHDKMYWYQQDPGMELHLIHYSYGVNSTEKGDLSSESTVSRIRTEHFPLTLESARPSHTSQYLCASSESVRANVLTFGAGSRLTVL.

The V gene is TRBV28, the J gene TRBJ1-4, with TRBD1 as a possible D gene (5 bases). Per germline, CDR1 MDHEN and CDR2 SYDVKM. The length of the CDR3 is 15 residues. The V and J ends lost 2 bases and 5 bases respectively, with 12 bases between them. In DNA form, the CDR3 reads TGTGCCAGCAGTTTAATGGGGGGAATAAATGAAAAACTGTTTTTT. As protein: CASSLMGGINEKLFF. The full variable domain, with the rest looked up from reference TRBV28 and TRBJ1-4, is DVKVTQSSRYLVKRTGEKVFLECVQDMDHENMFWYRQDPGLGLRLIYFSYDVKMKEKGDIPEGYSVSREKKERFSLILESASTNQTSMYLCASSLMGGINEKLFFGSGTQLSVL.

J is TRBJ2-1 and V is TRBV7-9, with a weak D call TRBD2 (7 bases). This CDR3 contains 16 residues. V gave up 0 bases and J gave up 7 bases, with 16 bases separating them. CDR1 SEHNR and CDR2 FQNEAQ come from the germline V gene (reference sequence). The CDR3 nucleotides read TGTGCCAGCAGCTTAGCGAGGGGCGGGGGCTCAAATGAGCAGTTCTTC. It codes for CASSLARGGGSNEQFF.

This clone has only a few counts. The rearrangement joins TRBV27 to TRBJ2-7, with D unresolved. Germline V gene sequence: CDR1 MNHEY, CDR2 SMNVEV (reference sequence). The CDR3 runs 13 residues. The germline V and J ends were trimmed by 5 bases and 7 bases, with 15 bases remaining between them. CDR3 protein: CASSARSHGEQYF. The CDR3 region has the DNA TGTGCCAGCAGTGCCCGGAGCCACGGTGAGCAGTACTTC.

The rearrangement links TRBV9 to TRBJ2-7; TRBD2 matches 13 bases. The germline V gene encodes CDR1 SGDLS and CDR2 YYNGEE. V was pared by 4 bases and J by 5 bases, with 6 bases of the junction left unmatched. The length of the CDR3 is 15 residues. In DNA, the CDR3 is TGTGCCAGCAGCCCGCGGACTAGCGGGGGTGACGAGCAGTACTTC. This sequence encodes CASSPRTSGGDEQYF.

This sequence joins TRBV7-2 and TRBJ1-1, with 7 bases aligning to TRBD1. The CDR3 loop spans 14 amino acids. Germline CDR1 and CDR2: SGHTA and FQGNSA. Trimming removed 3 bases from V and 0 bases from J; junction bases left unmatched: 1. CDR3 protein: CASSFGTVNTEAFF. The CDR3 region has the DNA TGTGCCAGCAGCTTTGGGACAGTGAACACTGAAGCTTTCTTT.

The V gene is TRBV5-1, the J gene TRBJ1-6; TRBD1 aligns across 7 bases. This CDR3 has 15 residues. From germline, CDR1 is SGHRS and CDR2 YFSETQ. V shed 0 bases, J shed 7 bases, and the junction held 4 bases outside the gene matches. CDR3 nucleotide sequence: TGCGCCAGCAGCTTGGAAGGGACAGTGAATTCACCCCTCCACTTT. It yields the protein CASSLEGTVNSPLHF. The full variable domain, in which reference TRBV5-1 and TRBJ1-6 provide the parts outside the CDR3, is KAGVTQTPRYLIKTRGQQVTLSCSPISGHRSVSWYQQTPGQGLQFLFEYFSETQRNKGNFPGRFSGRQFSNSRSEMNVSTLELGDSALYLCASSLEGTVNSPLHFGNGTRLTVT.

This clone was found a few times. This sequence joins TRBV30 and TRBJ1-5; TRBD1 might be the D (5 bases). V gave up 2 bases and J gave up 0 bases, with 5 bases separating them. This CDR3 region has 13 residues. From germline, CDR1 is GTSNPN and CDR2 SVGIG (reference sequence). The CDR3 reads CAWSRGSNQPQHF. The CDR3 nucleotides read TGTGCCTGGAGTAGGGGTAGCAATCAGCCCCAGCATTTT.

In its sample, this clone was seen once. V is TRBV5-1 and J is TRBJ2-2; tentatively, D is TRBD2 (7 bases). This CDR3 has 15 amino acids. Germline CDR1 and CDR2: SGHRS and YFSETQ. V was pared by 1 base and J by 7 bases, with 14 bases between. The CDR3 loop is CASSLRGARGGELFF. Written as DNA, the CDR3 is TGCGCCAGCAGCTTGCGGGGGGCCCGGGGCGGGGAGCTGTTTTTT. The whole variable domain, remainder taken from reference TRBV5-1 and TRBJ2-2, is KAGVTQTPRYLIKTRGQQVTLSCSPISGHRSVSWYQQTPGQGLQFLFEYFSETQRNKGNFPGRFSGRQFSNSRSEMNVSTLELGDSALYLCASSLRGARGGELFFGEGSRLTVL.

The rearrangement links TRBV5-1 to TRBJ2-3, with D maybe TRBD2 (5 bases). V was clipped by 0 bases and J by 0 bases, with 14 bases between them. CDR1 and CDR2 from the germline V gene are SGHRS and YFSETQ. The CDR3 spans 17 residues. The CDR3 DNA sequence: TGCGCCAGCAGCTTGGTACCCCGGGAATGGAGCACAGATACGCAGTATTTT. As protein: CASSLVPREWSTDTQYF.

This clone was detected only once. CDR3 coding DNA: TGTGCCATCAGTGAGTCGTACACAGTTTACAATGAGCAGTTCTTC. It specifies CAISESYTVYNEQFF. This chain joins TRBV10-3 and TRBJ2-1; D is uncertain. The CDR3 contains 15 residues. V gave up 0 bases and J gave up 4 bases, with 10 bases separating them. Germline CDR1 and CDR2: ENHRY and SYGVKD.

This clone occurred a few times. The chain combines TRBV30 with TRBJ2-3; 14 bases map to TRBD2. Trimming at V came to 3 bases and at J to 6 bases, leaving 8 bases not matched to a gene. The germline V gene encodes CDR1 GTSNPN and CDR2 SVGIG (reference sequence). This CDR3 contains 16 residues. The CDR3 loop reads CAWSLGLAGVGDTQYF. CDR3 in DNA: TGTGCCTGGAGCCTGGGACTAGCGGGAGTAGGGGATACGCAGTATTTT.

This clone was detected once. The V gene is TRBV6-4, the J gene TRBJ1-2; D remains ambiguous. Germline values: CDR1 MRHNA, CDR2 SNTAGT. V lost 0 bases and J lost 4, with 9 bases in between. The CDR3 length is 14 residues. The CDR3 reads CASSDSEVGYGYTF. In nucleotides, the CDR3 is TGTGCCAGCAGTGACTCGGAGGTTGGCTATGGCTACACCTTC.

The V call is TRBV4-2, the J call TRBJ1-1; D possibly corresponds to TRBD1 (5 bases). The germline V gene encodes CDR1 LGHNA and CDR2 YNFKEQ. The CDR3 is made up of 15 amino acids. Between the trimmed V and J ends, which lost 1 base and 0 bases, there was a span of 9 bases. CDR3: CASSQVGAMNTEAFF. The CDR3 nucleotides are TGTGCCAGCAGCCAAGTAGGGGCAATGAACACTGAAGCTTTCTTT.